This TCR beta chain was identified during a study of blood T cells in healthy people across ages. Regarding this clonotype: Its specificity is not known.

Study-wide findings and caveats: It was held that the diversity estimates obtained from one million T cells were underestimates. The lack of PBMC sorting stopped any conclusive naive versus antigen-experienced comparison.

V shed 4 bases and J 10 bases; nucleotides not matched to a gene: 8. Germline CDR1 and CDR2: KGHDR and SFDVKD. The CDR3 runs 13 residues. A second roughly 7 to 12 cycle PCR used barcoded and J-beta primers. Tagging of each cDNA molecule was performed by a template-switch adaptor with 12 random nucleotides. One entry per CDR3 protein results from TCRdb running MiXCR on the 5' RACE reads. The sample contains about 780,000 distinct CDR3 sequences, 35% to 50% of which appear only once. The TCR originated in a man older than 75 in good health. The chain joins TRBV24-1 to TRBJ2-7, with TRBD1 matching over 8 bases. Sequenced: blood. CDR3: CATSDSGQGGQYF. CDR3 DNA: TGTGCCACCAGTGACTCCGGACAGGGCGGTCAGTACTTC.